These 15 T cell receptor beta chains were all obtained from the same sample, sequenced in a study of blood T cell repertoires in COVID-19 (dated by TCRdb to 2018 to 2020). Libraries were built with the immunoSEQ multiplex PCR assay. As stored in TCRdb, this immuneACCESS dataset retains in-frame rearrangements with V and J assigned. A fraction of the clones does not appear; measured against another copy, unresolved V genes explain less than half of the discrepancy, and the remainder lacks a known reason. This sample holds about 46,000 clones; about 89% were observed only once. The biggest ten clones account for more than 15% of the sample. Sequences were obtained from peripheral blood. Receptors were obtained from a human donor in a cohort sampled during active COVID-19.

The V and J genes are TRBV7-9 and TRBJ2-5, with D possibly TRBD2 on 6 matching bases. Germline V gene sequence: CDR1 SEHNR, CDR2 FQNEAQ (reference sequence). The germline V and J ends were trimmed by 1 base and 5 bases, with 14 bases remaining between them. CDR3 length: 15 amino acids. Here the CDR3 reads CASSLGTSPGETQYF. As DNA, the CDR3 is TGTGCCAGCAGCTTAGGAACTAGCCCTGGGGAGACCCAGTACTTC.

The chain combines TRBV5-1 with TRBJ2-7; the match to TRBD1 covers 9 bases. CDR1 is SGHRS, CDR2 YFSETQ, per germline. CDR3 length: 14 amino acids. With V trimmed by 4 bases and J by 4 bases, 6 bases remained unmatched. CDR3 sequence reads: CASSPGTGSYEQYF. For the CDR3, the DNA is TGCGCCAGCAGCCCCGGGACAGGGTCGTACGAGCAGTACTTC. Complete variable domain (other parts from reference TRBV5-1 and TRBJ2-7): KAGVTQTPRYLIKTRGQQVTLSCSPISGHRSVSWYQQTPGQGLQFLFEYFSETQRNKGNFPGRFSGRQFSNSRSEMNVSTLELGDSALYLCASSPGTGSYEQYFGPGTRLTVT.

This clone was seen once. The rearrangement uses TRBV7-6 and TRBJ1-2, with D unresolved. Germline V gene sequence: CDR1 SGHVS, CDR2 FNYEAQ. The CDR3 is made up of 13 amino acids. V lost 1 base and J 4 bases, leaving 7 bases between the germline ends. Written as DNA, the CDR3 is TGTGCCAGCAGCTTAGGACAAGGCTATGGCTACACCTTC. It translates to CASSLGQGYGYTF. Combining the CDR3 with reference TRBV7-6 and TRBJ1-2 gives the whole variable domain GAGVSQSPRYKVTKRGQDVALRCDPISGHVSLYWYRQALGQGPEFLTYFNYEAQQDKSGLPNDRFSAERPEGSISTLTIQRTEQRDSAMYRCASSLGQGYGYTFGSGTRLTVV.

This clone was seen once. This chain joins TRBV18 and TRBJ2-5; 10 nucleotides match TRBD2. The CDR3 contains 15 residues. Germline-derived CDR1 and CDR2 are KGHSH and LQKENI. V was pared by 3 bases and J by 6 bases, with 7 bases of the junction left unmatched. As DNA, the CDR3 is TGTGCCAGCTCACCGGCTAGCGGGGGAGAAAAGACCCAGTACTTC. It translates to CASSPASGGEKTQYF.

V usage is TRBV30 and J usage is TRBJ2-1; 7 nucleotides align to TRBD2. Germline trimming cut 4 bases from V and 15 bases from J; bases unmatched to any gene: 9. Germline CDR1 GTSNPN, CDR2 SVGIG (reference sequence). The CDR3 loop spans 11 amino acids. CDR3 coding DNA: TGTGCCTGGACGGAGCGGGATTACCTGTTCTTC. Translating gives CAWTERDYLFF.

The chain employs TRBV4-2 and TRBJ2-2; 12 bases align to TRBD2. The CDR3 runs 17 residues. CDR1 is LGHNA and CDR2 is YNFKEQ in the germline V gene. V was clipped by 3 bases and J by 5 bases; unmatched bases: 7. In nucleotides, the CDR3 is TGTGCCAGCAGCCACCGACTAGCGGGAGTGGGTACCGGGGAGCTGTTTTTT. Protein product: CASSHRLAGVGTGELFF.

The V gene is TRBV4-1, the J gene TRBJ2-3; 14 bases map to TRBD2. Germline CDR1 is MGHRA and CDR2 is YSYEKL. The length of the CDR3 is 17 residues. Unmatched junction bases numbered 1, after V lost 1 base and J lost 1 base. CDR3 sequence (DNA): TGCGCCAGCAGCCAAGGGGGACTAGCGGGGGGCACAGATACGCAGTATTTT. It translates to CASSQGGLAGGTDTQYF.

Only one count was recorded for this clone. The CDR3 region has the DNA TGTGCCAGCAGCTTAGTGGCTAGCGGCACAGATACGCAGTATTTT. Residues: CASSLVASGTDTQYF. V is TRBV7-2 and J is TRBJ2-3, with D possibly TRBD2 on 6 matching bases. Between the trimmed V and J ends, which lost 1 base and 1 base, there was a span of 9 bases. Germline-derived CDR1 and CDR2 are SGHTA and FQGNSA. The CDR3 runs 15 residues.

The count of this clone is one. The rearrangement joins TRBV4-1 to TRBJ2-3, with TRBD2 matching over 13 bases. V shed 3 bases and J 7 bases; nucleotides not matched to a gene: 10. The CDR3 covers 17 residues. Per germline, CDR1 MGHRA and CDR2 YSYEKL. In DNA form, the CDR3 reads TGCGCCAGCAGCCATGAGCCCTGGACTAGCGGGAGTTATACGCAGTATTTT. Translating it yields CASSHEPWTSGSYTQYF.

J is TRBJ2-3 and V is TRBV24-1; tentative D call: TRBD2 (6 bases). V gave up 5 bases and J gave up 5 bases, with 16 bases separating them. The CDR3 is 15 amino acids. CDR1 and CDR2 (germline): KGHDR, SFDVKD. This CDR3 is CATSVGGTMGDTQYF. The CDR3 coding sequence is TGTGCCACCAGTGTCGGCGGGACCATGGGAGATACGCAGTATTTT.

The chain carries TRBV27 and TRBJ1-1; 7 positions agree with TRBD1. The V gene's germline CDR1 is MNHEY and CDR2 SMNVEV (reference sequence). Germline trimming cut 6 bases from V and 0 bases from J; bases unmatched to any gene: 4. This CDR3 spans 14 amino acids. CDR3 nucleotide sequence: TGTGCCAGCAGCCTGACAGGGATGAACACTGAAGCTTTCTTT. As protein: CASSLTGMNTEAFF.

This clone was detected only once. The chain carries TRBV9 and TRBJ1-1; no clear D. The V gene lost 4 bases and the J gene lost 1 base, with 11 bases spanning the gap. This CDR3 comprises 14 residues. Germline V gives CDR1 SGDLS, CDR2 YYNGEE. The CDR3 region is CASSPRRRNTEAFF. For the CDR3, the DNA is TGTGCCAGCAGCCCCCGGAGACGGAACACTGAAGCTTTCTTT.

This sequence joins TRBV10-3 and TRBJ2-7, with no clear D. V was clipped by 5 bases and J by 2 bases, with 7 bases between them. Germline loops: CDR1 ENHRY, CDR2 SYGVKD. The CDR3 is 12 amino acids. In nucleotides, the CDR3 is TGTGCCATCAGTCACACTACCTACGAGCAGTACTTC. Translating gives CAISHTTYEQYF.

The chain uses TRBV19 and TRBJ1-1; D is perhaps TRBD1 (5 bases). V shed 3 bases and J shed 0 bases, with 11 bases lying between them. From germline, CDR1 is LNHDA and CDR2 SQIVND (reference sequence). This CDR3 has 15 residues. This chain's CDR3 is CASSMKGLLNTEAFF. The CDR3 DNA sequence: TGTGCCAGTAGTATGAAGGGGCTGTTGAACACTGAAGCTTTCTTT.

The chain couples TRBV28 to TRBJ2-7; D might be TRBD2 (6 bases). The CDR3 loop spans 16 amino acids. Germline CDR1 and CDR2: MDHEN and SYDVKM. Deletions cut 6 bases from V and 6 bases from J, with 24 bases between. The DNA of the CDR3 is TGTGCCAGCAGCTACAAAATGGACGGAGTCGGGAGCGAGCAGTACTTC. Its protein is CASSYKMDGVGSEQYF.